This T cell receptor beta chain was found in a study of shared clonotypes between healthy human individuals. The ends lost 6 bases at V and 6 bases at J; junction bases unmatched: 6. The V gene's germline CDR1 is MDHEN and CDR2 SYDVKM. The CDR3 length is 13 residues. Terminally differentiated effector memory CD45RA+ cells were excluded by CCR7 positive selection of CD45RO-negative cells. Generated by immunoSEQ multiplex PCR, the TCRdb table keeps only in-frame clones and is missing some. The sample consists of about 2.1 million clones, around 93% of them appearing once. The chain carries TRBV28 and TRBJ2-7, with TRBD1 matching over 9 bases. Sequenced input: naive CD8+ T cells from PBMCs. This TCR came from a young man in good health. Some clones in this sample may be carry-over from other donors' samples. The CDR3 sequence: CASRGQGGPEQYF. The CDR3 region has the DNA TGTGCCAGCAGGGGACAGGGAGGTCCCGAGCAGTACTTC.